This entry is about one T cell receptor (beta chain). Its antigen specificity is not known. No much larger clone exists at a distance of one base, and base qualities are not known. To prepare the library, the immunoSEQ multiplex PCR assay was applied. This is the immuneACCESS table as TCRdb keeps it, with only in-frame sequences that have V and J called. A part of the clones is gone; compared with another copy, unresolved V genes explain less than half, and the rest is unexplained. This sample has 30,000 to 45,000 clones in its table, and over 80% of those were observed once. The top ten hold roughly a quarter of the sample. This sample was included in a study of T cell changes during pregnancy in multiple sclerosis (dated 2019 in TCRdb). Some background on the complete study: Changes in the T cell repertoire over the course of pregnancy were examined in this study in women with multiple sclerosis.

This sequence was found in a female donor with multiple sclerosis, enrolled in a pregnancy study. The source was CD8+ T cells from peripheral blood mononuclear cells, collected before pregnancy.

The nucleotide sequence is TGTGCCAGCACTCAGGGTAGAGGCACTGAAGCTTTCTTT. Its protein reads: CASTQGRGTEAFF. The chain is made from TRBV6-1 and TRBJ1-1; matching of 5 bases hints at TRBD1 as the D gene. The V end loses 7 bases and the J end loses 4 bases, and a stretch of 13 bases separates them. CDR3 length: 13 amino acids, cysteine to phenylalanine. The only DNA kept is the CDR3, 39 bases in frame from the first base. According to the germline V gene, CDR1 reads MNHNS and CDR2 reads SASEGT.